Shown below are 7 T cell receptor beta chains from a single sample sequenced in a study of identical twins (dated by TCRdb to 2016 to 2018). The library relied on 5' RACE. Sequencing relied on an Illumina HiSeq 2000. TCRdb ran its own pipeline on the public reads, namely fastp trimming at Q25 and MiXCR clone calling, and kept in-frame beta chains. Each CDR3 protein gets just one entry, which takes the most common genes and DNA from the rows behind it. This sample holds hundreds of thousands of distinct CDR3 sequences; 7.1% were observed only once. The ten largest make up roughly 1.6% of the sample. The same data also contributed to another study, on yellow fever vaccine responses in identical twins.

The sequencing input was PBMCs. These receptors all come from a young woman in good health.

As DNA, the CDR3 is TGTGCCAGCAGCGTAGGCCCAGAAGACTATGGCTACACCTTC. The encoded protein is CASSVGPEDYGYTF. The gene calls are TRBV9 and TRBJ1-2; D gene uncertain. The CDR3 is 14 amino acids. Germline-derived CDR1 and CDR2 are SGDLS and YYNGEE. Trimming removed 0 bases from V and 3 bases from J, with 9 bases in between.

The CDR3 reads CASSYSGPFNYGYTF. CDR3 nucleotides: TGTGCCAGCAGTTACTCCGGCCCATTTAACTATGGCTACACCTTC. This chain joins TRBV6-5 and TRBJ1-2, with D hard to call. V was trimmed by 0 bases and J by 1 base, leaving 9 bases between them. This CDR3 comprises 15 residues. Germline lookup yields CDR1 MNHEY and CDR2 SVGAGI.

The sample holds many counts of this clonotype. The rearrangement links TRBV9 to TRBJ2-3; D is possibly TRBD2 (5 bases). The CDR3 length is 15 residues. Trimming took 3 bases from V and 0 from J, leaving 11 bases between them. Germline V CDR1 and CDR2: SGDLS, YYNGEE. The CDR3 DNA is TGTGCCAGCAGCGCAAGACGAGGGAGCACAGATACGCAGTATTTT. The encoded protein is CASSARRGSTDTQYF.

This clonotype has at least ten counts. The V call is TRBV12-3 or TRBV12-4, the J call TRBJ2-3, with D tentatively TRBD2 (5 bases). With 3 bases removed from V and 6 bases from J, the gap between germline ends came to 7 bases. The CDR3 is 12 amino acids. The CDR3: CASSFGLDTQYF. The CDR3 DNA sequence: TGTGCCAGCAGTTTCGGACTTGATACGCAGTATTTT.

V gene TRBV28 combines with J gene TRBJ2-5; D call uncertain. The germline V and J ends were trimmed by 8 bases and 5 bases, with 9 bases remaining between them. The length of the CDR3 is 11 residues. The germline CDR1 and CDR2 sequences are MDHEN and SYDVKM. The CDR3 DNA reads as TGTGCCAGCCGCATGGGGGAGACCCAGTACTTC. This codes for CASRMGETQYF.

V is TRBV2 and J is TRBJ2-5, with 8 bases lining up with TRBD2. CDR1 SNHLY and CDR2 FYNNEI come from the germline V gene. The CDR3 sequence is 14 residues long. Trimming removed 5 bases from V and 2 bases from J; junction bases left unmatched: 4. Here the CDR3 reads CASSRGLEQETQYF. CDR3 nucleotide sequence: TGTGCCAGCAGTCGGGGACTAGAACAAGAGACCCAGTACTTC.

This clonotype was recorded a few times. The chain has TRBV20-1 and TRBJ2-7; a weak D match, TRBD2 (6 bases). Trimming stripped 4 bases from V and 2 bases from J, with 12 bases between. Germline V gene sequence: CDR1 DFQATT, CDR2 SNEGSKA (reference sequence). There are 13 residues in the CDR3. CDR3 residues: CSATGTPAYEQYF. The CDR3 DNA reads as TGCAGTGCTACCGGGACTCCCGCCTACGAGCAGTACTTC.